This entry lists 22 T cell receptor beta chains sequenced from one sample in a study of blood T cell repertoires in COVID-19. Clones were sequenced by immunoSEQ multiplex PCR, and TCRdb holds only the in-frame ones, with some missing. The sample includes fewer than 350,000 clones, about 91% seen only once; the top ten take approximately 1.6%. The sequenced material came from peripheral blood. These receptor sequences come from a woman aged 30 to 39 with COVID-19, enrolled during active disease.

This clone was counted only a few times. This chain joins TRBV5-1 and TRBJ1-1; possible D gene TRBD1, 5 bases. The length of the CDR3 is 14 residues. The germline gives CDR1 SGHRS, CDR2 YFSETQ. V lost 2 bases, J lost 1 base, and 9 bases lay in between. CDR3 bases: TGCGCCAGCAGCTTAAACGGACAGAACACTGAAGCTTTCTTT. Residues: CASSLNGQNTEAFF.

CDR3 coding DNA: TGTGCCAGCAGCAGGGACACCGCTAACTATGGCTACACCTTC. Protein: CASSRDTANYGYTF. The chain uses TRBV9 and TRBJ1-2; D is possibly TRBD1 (6 bases). Trimming took 4 bases from V and 0 from J, leaving 10 bases between them. This CDR3 spans 14 amino acids. Germline values: CDR1 SGDLS, CDR2 YYNGEE.

The chain carries TRBV19 and TRBJ1-6; tentative D call: TRBD1 (5 bases). This CDR3 comprises 12 residues. Germline V gives CDR1 LNHDA, CDR2 SQIVND (reference sequence). V gave up 4 bases and J gave up 13 bases, with 11 bases separating them. CDR3 in DNA: TGTGCCAGTAGTACCGGAGGGGTCCCCCTCCACTTT. This translates into CASSTGGVPLHF.

This clone was found once. The CDR3 sequence: CASRAFRTDNEKLFF. CDR3 sequence (DNA): TGTGCCAGCAGAGCATTCCGGACAGACAATGAAAAACTGTTTTTT. The V call is TRBV2, the J call TRBJ1-4; D perhaps matches TRBD1 (6 bases). The germline gives CDR1 SNHLY, CDR2 FYNNEI. V was cut by 6 bases and J by 5 bases, with 16 bases left in between. CDR3 size: 15 residues.

This clone was seen once. The chain employs TRBV10-2 and TRBJ2-1; 16 bases agree with TRBD2. J was trimmed by 13 bases and V by 1 base; bases with no gene match: 13. This CDR3 is 18 amino acids long. Germline V gives CDR1 WSHSY, CDR2 SAAADI. The CDR3 coding sequence is TGCGCCAGCAGTGAGTACAGATCTGCCGGGACTAGCGGGGGGGTCCAGTTCTTC. Residues: CASSEYRSAGTSGGVQFF.

This chain connects TRBV2 to TRBJ1-1; 10 bases are shared with TRBD1. The germline V gene has CDR1 SNHLY and CDR2 FYNNEI. Unmatched junction bases numbered 7, after V lost 6 bases and J lost 6 bases. This CDR3 is 14 amino acids long. The CDR3 DNA is TGTGCCAGCAGCCGGGGACAGGGGAGGGCTGAAGCTTTCTTT. Translation gives CASSRGQGRAEAFF.

V usage is TRBV4-3 and J usage is TRBJ2-1, with TRBD2 identical over 11 bases. CDR3 length: 18 amino acids. Germline CDR1 LGHNA, CDR2 YSLEER. J lost 6 bases, V lost 4 bases, and 14 bases had no gene match. The CDR3 protein is CASSLGQTSGGPGNEQFF. CDR3 sequence (DNA): TGCGCCAGCAGCCTAGGCCAAACTAGCGGGGGCCCCGGCAATGAGCAGTTCTTC.

With respect to this clone: Other DNA sequences in this sample translate to the same CDR3. The V and J genes are TRBV7-3 and TRBJ2-2; 7 nucleotides line up with TRBD1. The trim removed 5 bases at V and 6 bases at J, leaving 3 bases unmatched. Per germline, CDR1 SGHTA and CDR2 FQGTGA. This CDR3 region has 13 residues. CDR3 in DNA: TGTGCCAGCAGCCTAGACAGGGCCGGGGAGCTGTTTTTT. Amino acid sequence: CASSLDRAGELFF.

Concerning this clone itself: In the same sample, other DNA sequences code for this CDR3. V is TRBV7-2 and J is TRBJ2-7; 7 positions agree with TRBD2. J was trimmed by 3 bases and V by 3 bases; bases with no gene match: 2. CDR1 and CDR2 from the germline V gene are SGHTA and FQGNSA. The CDR3 runs to 13 residues. CDR3 sequence (DNA): TGTGCCAGCAGCTTCGGGGGGAGCTACGAGCAGTACTTC. Translated, it gives CASSFGGSYEQYF.

CDR3 nucleotide sequence: TGTGCCAGCAGTAGAAGTACAGGCACTGAAGCTTTCTTT. Residues: CASSRSTGTEAFF. The V call is TRBV12-3 or TRBV12-4, the J call TRBJ1-1, with D possibly matching TRBD1 (5 bases). The ends were cut back, 5 bases at V and 4 bases at J, with 11 bases in the middle. The CDR3 runs 13 residues.

A single count supports this clone. The CDR3 sequence is CASSVGTGENSPLHF. The CDR3 DNA reads as TGTGCCAGCAGCGTAGGTACAGGGGAGAATTCACCCCTCCACTTT. The rearrangement joins TRBV9 to TRBJ1-6, with 7 nucleotides matching TRBD1. From germline, CDR1 is SGDLS and CDR2 YYNGEE. The CDR3 runs to 15 residues. V lost 0 bases and J lost 7; bases outside the gene matches: 4. Variable domain in full (rest from reference TRBV9 and TRBJ1-6): DSGVTQTPKHLITATGQRVTLRCSPRSGDLSVYWYQQSLDQGLQFLIQYYNGEERAKGNILERFSAQQFPDLHSELNLSSLELGDSALYFCASSVGTGENSPLHFGNGTRLTVT.

The gene calls are TRBV4-1 and TRBJ1-1, with D maybe TRBD1 (5 bases). This CDR3 region has 16 residues. V was pared by 1 base and J by 1 base, with 13 bases between. CDR1 and CDR2 (germline): MGHRA, YSYEKL. In DNA form, the CDR3 reads TGCGCCAGCAGCCAAGGCTGGGGGGTGGGGAACACTGAAGCTTTCTTT. It encodes CASSQGWGVGNTEAFF.

This clone was seen once. The chain employs TRBV10-3 and TRBJ1-3; D is possibly TRBD1 (5 bases). Trimming took off 3 bases at V and 0 bases at J, with 9 bases between the two ends. The CDR3 contains 15 residues. CDR1 is ENHRY, CDR2 SYGVKD, per germline. The CDR3 region has the DNA TGTGCCATCAGTGACCCAGGGAACTCTGGAAACACCATATATTTT. This translates into CAISDPGNSGNTIYF.

CDR3 residues: CASRILSGTGVYGYTF. The CDR3 coding sequence is TGTGCCAGCAGAATCCTGTCCGGGACAGGGGTATATGGCTACACCTTC. The gene calls are TRBV28 and TRBJ1-2; 10 nucleotides agree with TRBD1. This CDR3 spans 16 amino acids. Per germline, CDR1 MDHEN and CDR2 SYDVKM. V was pared by 6 bases and J by 5 bases, with 12 bases of the junction left unmatched.

The chain joins TRBV13 to TRBJ1-4, with D possibly being TRBD1 (6 bases). The CDR3 consists of 16 residues. Germline CDR1 and CDR2: PRHDT and FYEKMQ (reference sequence). V gave up 0 bases and J gave up 4 bases, with 12 bases separating them. The CDR3 is CASSLGLGGHNEKLFF. The CDR3 DNA follows: TGTGCCAGCAGCTTAGGCCTGGGGGGGCATAATGAAAAACTGTTTTTT.

The chain links TRBV13 to TRBJ2-2; tentatively, D is TRBD1 (6 bases). The V end was cut by 2 bases, the J end by 0 bases, with 7 bases between. The CDR3 runs to 15 residues. Per germline, CDR1 PRHDT and CDR2 FYEKMQ (reference sequence). The DNA of the CDR3 is TGTGCCAGCAGCTTAAACAGGGCGAACACCGGGGAGCTGTTTTTT. Its protein is CASSLNRANTGELFF.

This chain joins TRBV4-2 and TRBJ2-2, with 11 bases matching TRBD2. J gave up 7 bases and V 1 base, and 5 bases lay outside the gene matches. The length of the CDR3 is 16 residues. CDR1 is LGHNA and CDR2 is YNFKEQ in the germline V gene. The CDR3 loop reads CASSQGLAGGGGELFF. In DNA, the CDR3 is TGTGCCAGCAGCCAAGGCCTAGCGGGGGGTGGCGGGGAGCTGTTTTTT.

This sequence joins TRBV2 and TRBJ1-2; 9 bases are shared with TRBD1. V dropped 8 bases and J dropped 7; count of bases not matched to a gene: 5. CDR3 length: 12 amino acids. The germline gives CDR1 SNHLY, CDR2 FYNNEI. CDR3 sequence: CASGPTGGGYTF. The CDR3 region has the DNA TGTGCCAGCGGCCCGACAGGGGGTGGCTACACCTTC.

This chain joins TRBV11-1 and TRBJ1-1; D gene unclear. This CDR3 region has 12 residues. V shed 5 bases and J shed 1 base, with 5 bases lying between them. Per germline, CDR1 SGHAT and CDR2 FQDESV (reference sequence). This CDR3 reads CASSKQNTEAFF. The CDR3 DNA reads TGTGCCAGCAGCAAACAGAACACTGAAGCTTTCTTT.

V is TRBV19 and J is TRBJ1-4, with TRBD1 matching 7 bases. CDR3 length equals 15 residues. The V segment lost 6 bases and the J segment 7 bases; nucleotides outside the gene matches: 11. Germline V gives CDR1 LNHDA, CDR2 SQIVND (reference sequence). The chain's CDR3 is CASRLRQGRGEKLFF. CDR3 coding DNA: TGTGCCAGTAGACTCCGACAGGGCCGGGGTGAAAAACTGTTTTTT.

The chain combines TRBV5-1 with TRBJ1-3; possibly TRBD1 for D (5 bases). Germline CDR1 SGHRS, CDR2 YFSETQ. Trimming left V 4 bases short and J 0 bases short, with 11 bases between. This CDR3 contains 15 residues. The DNA of the CDR3 is TGCGCCAGCAGCGCAACAGGTCTCTCTGGAAACACCATATATTTT. Amino acids: CASSATGLSGNTIYF. Based on the CDR3 plus reference TRBV5-1 and TRBJ1-3, the full variable domain is KAGVTQTPRYLIKTRGQQVTLSCSPISGHRSVSWYQQTPGQGLQFLFEYFSETQRNKGNFPGRFSGRQFSNSRSEMNVSTLELGDSALYLCASSATGLSGNTIYFGEGSWLTVV.

In this sample, this clone turned up a few times. The V call is TRBV4-1, the J call TRBJ2-7; maybe TRBD2 (6 bases). V gave up 3 bases and J gave up 4 bases, with 19 bases separating them. Germline CDR1 reads MGHRA; CDR2 reads YSYEKL. CDR3 length: 16 residues. The CDR3 nucleotides are TGCGCCAGCAGCCAGTCGTACCCAAGCGGGTTTTACGAGCAGTACTTC. As protein: CASSQSYPSGFYEQYF.